The 21 T cell receptor beta chains reported below all come from one sample, sequenced in a study of blood T cell repertoires in COVID-19 (TCRdb year 2020). To prepare the library, the immunoSEQ multiplex PCR assay was applied. Sourced from immuneACCESS, this table was stored by TCRdb with only in-frame sequences that have V and J called. A share of the clones is absent; for the studies checked, an unresolved V gene accounts for under half, and the remainder has no known explanation. Across this sample there are under 200,000 clones, with about nine tenths seen only once. 0.7% to 0.9% of the sample goes to the ten largest clones. Input material: PBMCs or T cells enriched from blood (not recorded which). Receptors originate from a woman under 30 who had recovered from COVID-19.

The rearrangement uses TRBV4-1 and TRBJ2-1; 10 nucleotides agree with TRBD2. The CDR3 has 15 residues. J gave up 8 bases and V 4 bases, and 8 bases lay outside the gene matches. The V gene's germline CDR1 is MGHRA and CDR2 YSYEKL. CDR3 sequence reads: CASSPDSGRYDEQFF. The DNA of the CDR3 is TGCGCCAGCAGCCCCGATAGCGGGAGGTACGATGAGCAGTTCTTC.

This clone was detected once. The J gene is TRBJ2-5, the V gene TRBV27; possibly TRBD1 for D (5 bases). Germline V gene sequence: CDR1 MNHEY, CDR2 SMNVEV (reference sequence). The CDR3 has 17 amino acids. Trimming took off 6 bases at V and 5 bases at J, with 25 bases between the two ends. As DNA, the CDR3 is TGTGCCAGCAGCCATTTGCAGGCGTGGCAGGGCCCGGAGACCCAGTACTTC. Translating gives CASSHLQAWQGPETQYF.

The chain is built from TRBV19 and TRBJ2-3, with 12 bases aligning to TRBD2. Germline V CDR1 and CDR2: LNHDA, SQIVND (reference sequence). The V gene end was trimmed by 5 bases and the J gene end by 0 bases; junction bases not matched to a gene: 6. CDR3 length equals 17 residues. DNA for the CDR3: TGTGCCAGTAGTTCGGGGACTAGCGGGCCTAGCACAGATACGCAGTATTTT. Translating gives CASSSGTSGPSTDTQYF.

The chain joins TRBV7-8 to TRBJ2-5; TRBD2 is a possible D gene (6 bases). V dropped 5 bases and J dropped 5 bases, with 9 bases sitting between them. The CDR3 is 12 residues long. CDR1 is SGHVS and CDR2 is FQNEAQ in the germline V gene. The CDR3 spells CASSASGETQYF. The CDR3 nucleotides are TGTGCCAGCAGCGCCAGCGGGGAGACCCAGTACTTC.

The genes are TRBV27 and TRBJ1-4; perhaps TRBD1 as D (6 bases). CDR3 length: 15 residues. Germline V gene lookup returns CDR1 MNHEY and CDR2 SMNVEV (reference sequence). The V gene lost 6 bases and the J gene lost 4 bases, with 15 bases spanning the gap. CDR3 residues: CASRTSWTVNEKLFF. The CDR3 DNA reads as TGTGCCAGCAGGACGAGTTGGACAGTTAATGAAAAACTGTTTTTT.

A few counts support this clone. The genes are TRBV19 and TRBJ1-1, with D uncertain. The V gene's germline CDR1 is LNHDA and CDR2 SQIVND (reference sequence). The CDR3 is made up of 13 amino acids. The V end was cut by 3 bases, the J end by 5 bases, with 10 bases between. The CDR3 loop is CASSIWRETEAFF. The CDR3 nucleotides read TGTGCCAGTAGTATCTGGAGGGAGACTGAAGCTTTCTTT.

CDR3 residues: CSVESGQGAGETQYF. The DNA for the CDR3 is TGCAGCGTTGAGTCGGGACAGGGGGCTGGGGAGACCCAGTACTTC. V and J are TRBV29-1 and TRBJ2-5; 12 bases map to TRBD1. Trimming at V came to 3 bases and at J to 5 bases, leaving 7 bases not matched to a gene. The CDR3 consists of 15 residues. Germline V CDR1 and CDR2: SQVTM, ANQGSEA.

This clone was seen only once. The chain has TRBV7-2 and TRBJ2-2; perhaps TRBD1 as D (7 bases). CDR3 length equals 17 residues. Germline loops: CDR1 SGHTA, CDR2 FQGNSA. V shed 0 bases and J shed 6 bases, with 17 bases lying between them. The CDR3 nucleotides read TGTGCCAGCAGCTTAGCGACAGGGAGGTGGAGGGCCGGGGAGCTGTTTTTT. As protein: CASSLATGRWRAGELFF.

This clone was observed a few times. The chain recombines TRBV27 with TRBJ1-5; 7 nucleotides line up with TRBD1. The V gene's germline CDR1 is MNHEY and CDR2 SMNVEV (reference sequence). With 0 bases clipped from V and 7 bases from J, the junction kept 6 bases outside the gene matches. CDR3 length equals 15 residues. CDR3: CASSLSTGARQPQHF. The CDR3 nucleotides are TGTGCCAGCAGTTTATCCACAGGGGCGCGGCAGCCCCAGCATTTT.

This clone showed up just a few times. This rearrangement joins TRBV27 to TRBJ2-7; 14 positions match TRBD2. Germline lookup yields CDR1 MNHEY and CDR2 SMNVEV (reference sequence). The CDR3 is 14 amino acids. V lost 6 bases, J lost 6 bases, and 4 bases stayed unmatched. CDR3 residues: CASRPGLAGGEQYF. The CDR3 DNA reads as TGTGCCAGCAGACCAGGACTAGCGGGAGGCGAGCAGTACTTC.

This chain connects TRBV30 to TRBJ2-2; D call uncertain. Germline V lookup: CDR1 GTSNPN, CDR2 SVGIG (reference sequence). The CDR3 is 13 amino acids. The V end was cut by 1 base, the J end by 4 bases, with 7 bases between. The CDR3 spells CAWSAQLTGELFF. CDR3 nucleotides: TGTGCCTGGAGTGCACAGCTCACCGGGGAGCTGTTTTTT.

This sequence joins TRBV5-1 and TRBJ1-5, with D unclear. The CDR3 is 13 residues long. Per germline, CDR1 SGHRS and CDR2 YFSETQ. V dropped 4 bases and J dropped 6 bases, with 11 bases sitting between them. In DNA form, the CDR3 reads TGCGCCAGCAGCCCGGAACGGGGTCAGCCCCAGCATTTT. As protein: CASSPERGQPQHF.

V and J are TRBV20-1 and TRBJ2-5; 9 nucleotides align to TRBD2. Germline V gives CDR1 DFQATT, CDR2 SNEGSKA (reference sequence). The CDR3 is 15 residues long. J was trimmed by 2 bases and V by 3 bases; bases with no gene match: 7. Written as DNA, the CDR3 is TGCAGTGCTAGTGGTACTAGCGGGCGGCAAGAGACCCAGTACTTC. Its protein is CSASGTSGRQETQYF.

The chain employs TRBV27 and TRBJ2-7, with TRBD1 matching over 10 bases. The CDR3 totals 14 residues. Trimming took 5 bases from V and 4 from J; bases not matched to a gene: 5. Germline loops: CDR1 MNHEY, CDR2 SMNVEV (reference sequence). DNA for the CDR3: TGTGCCAGCAGTGGGGGACAGGGGAATTACGAGCAGTACTTC. It codes for CASSGGQGNYEQYF.

The rearrangement uses TRBV30 and TRBJ2-1; D perhaps matches TRBD2 (5 bases). The CDR3 contains 11 residues. The V and J ends lost 0 bases and 10 bases respectively, with 7 bases between them. CDR1 is GTSNPN, CDR2 SVGIG, per germline (reference sequence). Here the CDR3 DNA reads TGTGCCTGGAGTGTACGAGGGGAGCAGTTCTTC. This encodes CAWSVRGEQFF. Complete variable domain (other parts from reference TRBV30 and TRBJ2-1): SQTIHQWPATLVQPVGSPLSLECTVEGTSNPNLYWYRQAAGRGLQLLFYSVGIGQISSEVPQNLSASRPQDRQFILSSKKLLLSDSGFYLCAWSVRGEQFFGPGTRLTVL.

The chain carries TRBV28 and TRBJ1-1; 9 bases align to TRBD1. The trim removed 8 bases at V and 4 bases at J, leaving 11 bases unmatched. Germline CDR1 reads MDHEN; CDR2 reads SYDVKM. The CDR3 is 15 amino acids. The CDR3 nucleotides are TGTGCCAGCCATACAGGGGGCGCGGGAGGCACTGAAGCTTTCTTT. Translating gives CASHTGGAGGTEAFF.

V gene TRBV27 combines with J gene TRBJ2-6; D is undetermined. This CDR3 comprises 16 residues. Germline CDR1 MNHEY, CDR2 SMNVEV (reference sequence). V lost 0 bases, J lost 2 bases, and 8 bases lay in between. CDR3 nucleotides: TGTGCCAGCAGTTTATCACCAGGTACTGGGGCCAACGTCCTGACTTTC. This encodes CASSLSPGTGANVLTF.

CDR3 sequence (DNA): TGTGCCAGCAACCGACAGGGAATCGACGAAAAACTGTTTTTT. Amino acids: CASNRQGIDEKLFF. The chain joins TRBV2 to TRBJ1-4; TRBD1 aligns across 7 bases. The length of the CDR3 is 14 residues. Germline V gene lookup returns CDR1 SNHLY and CDR2 FYNNEI. V dropped 7 bases and J dropped 8; count of bases not matched to a gene: 10.

CDR3 amino acids: CASSYSIGKRDRGANVLTF. Here the CDR3 DNA reads TGTGCCAGCAGTTACTCGATCGGAAAGCGGGATCGTGGGGCCAACGTCCTGACTTTC. The V and J genes are TRBV6-2 or TRBV6-3 and TRBJ2-6; 7 bases are a match to TRBD2. Germline V gene sequence: CDR1 MNHEY, CDR2 SVGEGT. J gave up 3 bases and V 0 bases, and 11 bases lay outside the gene matches. This CDR3 is built from 19 residues.

The chain recombines TRBV3-1 (or the pseudogene TRBV3-2) with TRBJ2-1; 9 bases agree with TRBD2. This CDR3 contains 14 residues. V lost 3 bases to trimming and J lost 5 bases; unmatched junction nucleotides: 2. Germline lookup yields CDR1 LGHDT and CDR2 YNNKEL (reference sequence). Here the CDR3 DNA reads TGTGCCAGCAGCCAGGCGGGGGGGGACAATGAGCAGTTCTTC. It specifies CASSQAGGDNEQFF.

In the case of this clone: Other nucleotide sequences from this sample produce the same CDR3. V is TRBV6-4 and J is TRBJ2-1, with 9 bases matching TRBD2. CDR3 length: 15 residues. Trimming at V came to 0 bases and at J to 3 bases, leaving 0 bases not matched to a gene. Germline CDR1 MRHNA, CDR2 SNTAGT. CDR3 in DNA: TGTGCCAGCAGTGACTCTAGCGGGAGCTACAATGAGCAGTTCTTC. It encodes CASSDSSGSYNEQFF.